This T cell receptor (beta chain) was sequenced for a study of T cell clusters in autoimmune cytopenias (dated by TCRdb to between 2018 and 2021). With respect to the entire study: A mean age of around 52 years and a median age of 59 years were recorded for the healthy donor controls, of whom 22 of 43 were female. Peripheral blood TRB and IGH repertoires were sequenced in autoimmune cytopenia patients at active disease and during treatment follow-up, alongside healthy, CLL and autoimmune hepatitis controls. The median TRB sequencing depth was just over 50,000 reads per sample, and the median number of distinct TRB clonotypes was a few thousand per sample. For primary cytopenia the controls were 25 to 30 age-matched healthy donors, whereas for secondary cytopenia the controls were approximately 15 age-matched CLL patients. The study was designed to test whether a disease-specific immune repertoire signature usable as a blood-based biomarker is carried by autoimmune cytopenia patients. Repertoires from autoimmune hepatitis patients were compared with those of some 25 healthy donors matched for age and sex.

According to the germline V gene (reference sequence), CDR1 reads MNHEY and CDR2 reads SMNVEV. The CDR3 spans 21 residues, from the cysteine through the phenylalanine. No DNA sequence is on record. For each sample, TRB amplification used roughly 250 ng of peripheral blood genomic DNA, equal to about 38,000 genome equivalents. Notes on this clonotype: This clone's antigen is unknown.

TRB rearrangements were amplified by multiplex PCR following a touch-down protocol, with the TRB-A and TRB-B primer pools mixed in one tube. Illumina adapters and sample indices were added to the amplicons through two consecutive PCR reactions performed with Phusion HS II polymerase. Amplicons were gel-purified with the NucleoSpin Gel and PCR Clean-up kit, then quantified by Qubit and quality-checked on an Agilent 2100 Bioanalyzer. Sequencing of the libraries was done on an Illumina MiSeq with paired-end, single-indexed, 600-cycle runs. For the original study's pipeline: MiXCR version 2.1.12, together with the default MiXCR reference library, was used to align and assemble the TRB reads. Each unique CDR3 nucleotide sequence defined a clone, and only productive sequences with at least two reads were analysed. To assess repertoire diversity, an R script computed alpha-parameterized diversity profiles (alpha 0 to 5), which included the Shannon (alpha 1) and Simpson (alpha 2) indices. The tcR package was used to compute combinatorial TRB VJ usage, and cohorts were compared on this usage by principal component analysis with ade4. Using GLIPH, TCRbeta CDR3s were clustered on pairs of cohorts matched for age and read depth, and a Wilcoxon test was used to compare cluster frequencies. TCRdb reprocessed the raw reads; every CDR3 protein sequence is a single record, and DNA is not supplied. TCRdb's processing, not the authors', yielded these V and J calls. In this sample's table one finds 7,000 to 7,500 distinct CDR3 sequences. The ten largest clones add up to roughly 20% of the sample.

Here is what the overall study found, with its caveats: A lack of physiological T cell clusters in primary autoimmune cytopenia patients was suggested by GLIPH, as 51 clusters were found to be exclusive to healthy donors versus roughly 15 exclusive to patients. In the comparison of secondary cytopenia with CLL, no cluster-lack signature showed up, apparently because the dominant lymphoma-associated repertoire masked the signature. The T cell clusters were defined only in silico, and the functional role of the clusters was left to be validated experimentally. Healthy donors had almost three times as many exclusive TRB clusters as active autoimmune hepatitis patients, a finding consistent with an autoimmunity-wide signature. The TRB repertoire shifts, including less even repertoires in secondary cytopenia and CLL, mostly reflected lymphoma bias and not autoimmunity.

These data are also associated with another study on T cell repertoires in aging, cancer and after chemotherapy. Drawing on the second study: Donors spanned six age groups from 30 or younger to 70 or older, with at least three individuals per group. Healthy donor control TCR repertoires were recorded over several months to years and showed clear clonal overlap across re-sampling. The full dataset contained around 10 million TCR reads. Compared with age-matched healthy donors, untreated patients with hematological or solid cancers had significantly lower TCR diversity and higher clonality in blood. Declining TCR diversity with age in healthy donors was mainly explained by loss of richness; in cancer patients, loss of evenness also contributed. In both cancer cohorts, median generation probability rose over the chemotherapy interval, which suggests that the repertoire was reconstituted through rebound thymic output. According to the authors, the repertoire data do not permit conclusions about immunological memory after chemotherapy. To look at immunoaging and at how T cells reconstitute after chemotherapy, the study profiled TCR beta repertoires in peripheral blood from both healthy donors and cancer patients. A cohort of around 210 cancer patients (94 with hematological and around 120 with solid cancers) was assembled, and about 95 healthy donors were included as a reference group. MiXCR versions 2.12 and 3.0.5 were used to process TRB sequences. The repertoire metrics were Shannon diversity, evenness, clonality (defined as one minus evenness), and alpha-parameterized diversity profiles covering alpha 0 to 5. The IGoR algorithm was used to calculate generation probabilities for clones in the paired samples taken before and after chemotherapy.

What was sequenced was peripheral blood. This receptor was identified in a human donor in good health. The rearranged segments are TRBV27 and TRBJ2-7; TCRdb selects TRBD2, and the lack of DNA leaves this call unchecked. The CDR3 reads CASSLIGIQGARGGPSYEQYF.